This is a list of T cell receptor beta chains from one sample in a study of regulatory T cells in long-lasting Graves disease. TCRdb reprocessed the multiplex PCR reads via MiXCR and lists one record per CDR3 protein. Here the sample spans over 200,000 distinct CDR3 sequences, 18% being singletons. The same sample was also studied in work on T cells in Graves' hyperthyroidism and ophthalmopathy.

Here the sequenced sample was peripheral blood mononuclear cells (PBMCs), taken at new diagnosis, from a patient treated with antithyroid drugs. Receptors originate from a woman aged 25 to 39 with Graves disease. Both conserved end residues are part of each CDR3. The D gene is left open where the match is weak. Clone size is given for some rows only: seen once, a few or many times, or a class if the clone is expanded.

TRBJ2-3 TRBV12-3/TRBV12-4 many TRBD2 CASRNAGTSFPDTQYF TGTGCCAGCAGAAATGCCGGGACTAGCTTTCCAGATACGCAGTATTTT
TRBJ1-6 TRBV5-4 few - CASSEIHSESPLHF TGTGCCAGCAGCGAGATTCACTCGGAGTCACCCCTCCACTTT
TRBJ1-1 TRBV28 - - CASTSRGPSTEAFF TGTGCCAGCACCTCCCGGGGCCCAAGCACTGAAGCTTTCTTT
TRBJ2-2 TRBV7-9 - - CASSPRSAQAGELFF TGTGCCAGCAGCCCCCGGTCCGCGCAGGCCGGGGAGCTGTTTTTT
TRBJ2-3 TRBV20-1 - - CSAPAADTQYF TGCAGTGCACCAGCCGCAGATACGCAGTATTTT
TRBJ2-1 TRBV11-2 - - CASLDRAGGTNEQFF TGTGCCAGCCTCGACAGGGCGGGGGGAACAAATGAGCAGTTCTTC
TRBJ1-2 TRBV5-1 many TRBD1 CASSFDRGSYYGYTF TGCGCCAGCAGCTTCGACAGGGGCTCCTATTATGGCTACACCTTC
TRBJ1-2 TRBV3-1 many - CASTPDGSYGYTF TGTGCCAGCACCCCGGACGGCTCCTATGGCTACACCTTC
TRBJ1-2 TRBV6-5 many - CASSYSPGGYGYTF TGTGCCAGCAGTTACTCGCCGGGGGGCTATGGCTACACCTTC
TRBJ1-4 TRBV6-1 - - CASSERARTEKLFF TGTGCCAGCAGTGAGCGGGCGAGGACTGAAAAACTGTTTTTT
TRBJ1-1 TRBV2 - - CASIPLVNTEAFF TGTGCCAGCATCCCCTTAGTGAACACTGAAGCTTTCTTT
TRBJ2-1 TRBV19 - - CATGPRGHNEQFF TGTGCCACCGGACCCCGGGGGCACAATGAGCAGTTCTTC
TRBJ2-5 TRBV6-9 - TRBD2 CASSWTTSGGETQYF TGTGCCAGCAGTTGGACGACTAGCGGGGGAGAGACCCAGTACTTC
TRBJ1-2 TRBV7-9 many - CASGKAGSYGYTF TGTGCCAGCGGGAAGGCAGGGTCCTATGGCTACACCTTC
TRBJ2-7 TRBV18 many - CASSPSVDEQYF TGTGCCAGCTCACCTAGTGTTGACGAGCAGTACTTC
TRBJ2-7 TRBV7-8 many - CASSLARGSGYEQYF TGTGCCAGCAGCTTAGCGCGAGGGTCAGGCTACGAGCAGTACTTC
TRBJ1-4 TRBV20-1 many - CSASIGSANEKLFF TGCAGTGCTAGTATAGGGTCGGCTAATGAAAAACTGTTTTTT
TRBJ1-3 TRBV12-3/TRBV12-4 - - CASSLVAYSGNTIYF TGTGCCAGCAGTTTAGTCGCCTACTCTGGAAACACCATATATTTT
TRBJ2-1 TRBV20-1 many - CSARDSPYNEQFF TGCAGTGCTAGGGACAGCCCTTACAATGAGCAGTTCTTC
TRBJ2-1 TRBV3-1 many TRBD2 CASSRGVLAGGNEQFF TGTGCCAGCAGCCGCGGGGTCCTAGCGGGGGGGAATGAGCAGTTCTTC
TRBJ2-3 TRBV9 many - CASSGPGSGSTDTQYF TGTGCCAGCAGCGGTCCAGGCTCGGGCAGCACAGATACGCAGTATTTT
TRBJ1-4 TRBV12-3/TRBV12-4 - - CASSFFGHGLVF TGTGCCAGCAGTTTTTTCGGACACGGTTTGGTTTTT
TRBJ2-5 TRBV28 many TRBD2 CASSQAGGGSETQYF TGTGCCAGCAGTCAAGCGGGGGGCGGTTCGGAGACCCAGTACTTC
TRBJ2-6 TRBV27 many - CASRSWASGANVLTF TGTGCCAGTCGCTCATGGGCCTCTGGGGCCAACGTCCTGACTTTC
TRBJ1-1 TRBV5-1 many TRBD1 CASSWTGTGGVTEAFF TGCGCCAGCAGCTGGACCGGGACAGGGGGAGTCACTGAAGCTTTCTTT